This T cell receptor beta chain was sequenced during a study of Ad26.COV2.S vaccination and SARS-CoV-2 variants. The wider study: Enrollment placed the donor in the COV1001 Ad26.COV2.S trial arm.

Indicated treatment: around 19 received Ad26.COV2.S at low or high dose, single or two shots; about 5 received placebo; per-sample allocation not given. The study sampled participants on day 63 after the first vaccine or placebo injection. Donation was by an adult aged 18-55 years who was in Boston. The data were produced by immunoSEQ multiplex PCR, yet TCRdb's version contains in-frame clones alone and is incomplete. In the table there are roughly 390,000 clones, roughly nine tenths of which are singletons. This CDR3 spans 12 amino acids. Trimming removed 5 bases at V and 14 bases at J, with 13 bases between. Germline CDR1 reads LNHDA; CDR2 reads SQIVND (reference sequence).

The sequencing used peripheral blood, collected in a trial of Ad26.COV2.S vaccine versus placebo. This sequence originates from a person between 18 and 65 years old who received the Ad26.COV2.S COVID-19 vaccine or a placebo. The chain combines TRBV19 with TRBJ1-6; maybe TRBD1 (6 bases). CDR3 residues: CASSVTGTTLHF. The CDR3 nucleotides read TGTGCCAGTAGTGTCACAGGGACTACCCTCCACTTT.